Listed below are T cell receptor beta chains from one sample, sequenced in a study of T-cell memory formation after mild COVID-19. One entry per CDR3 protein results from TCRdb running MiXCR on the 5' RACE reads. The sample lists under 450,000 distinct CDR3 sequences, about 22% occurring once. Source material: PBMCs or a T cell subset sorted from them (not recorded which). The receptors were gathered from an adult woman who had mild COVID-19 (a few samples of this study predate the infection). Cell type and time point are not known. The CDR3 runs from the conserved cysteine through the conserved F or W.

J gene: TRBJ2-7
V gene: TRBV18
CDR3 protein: CASSPSESHEQYF

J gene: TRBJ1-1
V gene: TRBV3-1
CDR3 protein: CASSGRGYTEAFF

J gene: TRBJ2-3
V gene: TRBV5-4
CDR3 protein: CASSPGLAGASDTQYF

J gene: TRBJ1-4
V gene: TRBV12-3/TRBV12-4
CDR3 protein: CASSLISGPNREKLFF

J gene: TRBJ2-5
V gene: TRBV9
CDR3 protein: CASSLAWGGGETQYF

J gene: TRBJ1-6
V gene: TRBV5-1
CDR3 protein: CASSLAIGGGSPLHF

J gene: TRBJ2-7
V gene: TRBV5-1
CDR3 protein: CASSFGSPGYEQYF

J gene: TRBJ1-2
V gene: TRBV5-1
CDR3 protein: CASSRDRPNYGYTF

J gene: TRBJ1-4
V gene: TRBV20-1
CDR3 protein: CSAYPRKGGEVVEKLFF

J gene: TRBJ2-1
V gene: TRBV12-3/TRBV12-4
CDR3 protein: CASSLLVYSGYNEQFF

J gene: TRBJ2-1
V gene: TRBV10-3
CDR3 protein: CAISDTDGRGGEQFF

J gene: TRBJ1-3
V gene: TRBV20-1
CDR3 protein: CSARDMGAADSSGNTIYF

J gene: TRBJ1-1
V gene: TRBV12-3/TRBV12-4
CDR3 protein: CASSWDRDTEAFF

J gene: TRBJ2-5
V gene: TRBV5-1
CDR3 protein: CASSLGIGGPEETQYF

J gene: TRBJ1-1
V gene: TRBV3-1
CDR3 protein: CASSRGPSSSEAFF

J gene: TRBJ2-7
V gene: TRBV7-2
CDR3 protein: CASSLGGGLLREEQYF

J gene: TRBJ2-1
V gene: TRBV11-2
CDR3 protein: CASSLDGDGVYNEQFF

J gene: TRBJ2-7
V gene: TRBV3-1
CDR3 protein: CASSQETPYEQYF

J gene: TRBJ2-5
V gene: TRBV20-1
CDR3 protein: CSARGGETQYF

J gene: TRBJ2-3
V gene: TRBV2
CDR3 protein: CASSDRYHTQYF

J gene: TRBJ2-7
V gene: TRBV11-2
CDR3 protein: CASSFGLAQYEQYF

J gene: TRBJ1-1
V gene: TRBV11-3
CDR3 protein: CASSFDRREAEAFF

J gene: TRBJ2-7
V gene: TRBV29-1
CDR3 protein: CSVEGEFGSYEQYF

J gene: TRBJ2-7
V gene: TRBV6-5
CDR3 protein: CASSRSGGNYEQYF

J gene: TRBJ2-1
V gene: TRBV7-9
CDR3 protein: CASSLTGAVSEQFF

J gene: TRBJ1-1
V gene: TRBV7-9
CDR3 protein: CASSAPKSGQNTEAFF

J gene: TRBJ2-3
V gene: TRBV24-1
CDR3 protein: CATSDGPKGAQPNTQYF

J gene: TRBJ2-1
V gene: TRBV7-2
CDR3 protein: CASSHPRGGHNEQFF

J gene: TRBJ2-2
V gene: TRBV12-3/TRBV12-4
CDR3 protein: CASRAGVSGELFF

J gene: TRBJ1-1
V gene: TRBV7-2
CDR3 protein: CASSFTGSTEAFF

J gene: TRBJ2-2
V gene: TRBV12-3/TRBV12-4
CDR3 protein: CAARTNTRELFF

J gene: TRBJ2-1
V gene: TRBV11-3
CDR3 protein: CASSLVSGQYPYNEQFF

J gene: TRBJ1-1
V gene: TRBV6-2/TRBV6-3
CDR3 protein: CASTAGGGRNTEAFF

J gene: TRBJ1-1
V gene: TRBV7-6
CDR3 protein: CASSSNKNTEAFF

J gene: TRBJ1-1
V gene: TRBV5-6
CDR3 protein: CASSLSRATEAFF

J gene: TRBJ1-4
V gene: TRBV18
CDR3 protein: CASSQGEKLFF

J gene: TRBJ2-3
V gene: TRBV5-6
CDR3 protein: CASSLPGSFVYTDTQYF

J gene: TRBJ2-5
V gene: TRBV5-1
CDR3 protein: CASSPQEPQETQYF

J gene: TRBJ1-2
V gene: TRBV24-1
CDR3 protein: CATSDLDSLYGYTF

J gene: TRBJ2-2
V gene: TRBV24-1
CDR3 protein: CATSGLGATGELFF

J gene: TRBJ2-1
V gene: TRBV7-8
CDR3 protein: CASSGVAELNEQFF

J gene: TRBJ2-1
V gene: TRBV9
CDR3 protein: CASSVESVRGEQFF

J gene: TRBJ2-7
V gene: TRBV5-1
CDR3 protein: CASNSGLGHDEQYF

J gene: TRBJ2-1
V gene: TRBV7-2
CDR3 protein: CASSLMGSTSPNEQFF

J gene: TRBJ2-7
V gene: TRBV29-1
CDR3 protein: CSARRTRDRAYEQYF